Given below is one T cell receptor beta chain in context. Its specificity is unknown. A much larger clone differs from this one at a single base, so this may be a read error. The source of the sample is a study of tumor-infiltrating lymphocytes in primary liver carcinoma. Findings and caveats of the study: Top-250-clone fractions were significantly higher in tumors than in blood (p = 0.039).

Unsorted whole blood yielded the blood RNA, and germline DNA was also extracted. The patients carried chronic HBV infection and had received no treatment. The length of the CDR3 is 13 residues. TCR beta cDNA was reverse-transcribed from around 0.55 ug of total RNA. The reaction used a constant-region primer and ProtoScript II reverse transcriptase. What produced the TCR beta libraries was three nested multiplex PCR rounds using slightly modified ARM-PCR. Rounds one and two of PCR, each of 10 to 11 cycles, were primed with TRBV1-TRBV30 forward primers and a C-beta reverse primer. TCRdb recomputed calls from the multiplex PCR reads with MiXCR, one row per CDR3 protein. Here the sample spans more than 150,000 distinct CDR3 sequences, about 55% being singletons.

The sequence was collected from a man aged 35-49 years with primary liver carcinoma and hepatitis B virus infection. The sequenced material came from peripheral blood. This chain uses TRBV12-3 or TRBV12-4 with TRBJ1-2, with 7 bases fitting TRBD1. CDR3 sequence reads: CVSVQGVNYGYTF. In nucleotides, the CDR3 is TGTGTCAGCGTCCAGGGGGTAAACTATGGCTACACCTTC.